The clone carrying this TCR beta chain has only one observation. Its specificity is not known. The sample is drawn from a study of T cell responses to AZD1222 COVID-19 vaccine. Germline V gene data show CDR1 as SGHNT and CDR2 as YYREEE (reference sequence). V gave up 3 bases and J gave up 2 bases, with 14 bases separating them. There are 16 residues in the CDR3. Libraries were prepared by immunoSEQ multiplex PCR; TCRdb keeps only in-frame clonotypes and omits some of them. The data contain about 130,000 clones, approximately 90% of them singletons. Broader study findings: Spike was spanned by vaccine-associated CD4 TCRs, with dominance at 160-218 and 743-854. Nearly half of unique spike-specific TCRs reportedly avoided B.1.351 and B.1.1.7 mutated regions.

The starting material was peripheral blood, obtained on day 0 of AZD1222 vaccination. The chain is built from TRBV5-4 and TRBJ2-2; maybe TRBD1 (5 bases). This clonotype originated in an adult in good health. DNA for the CDR3: TGTGCCAGCAGCTCCCAGGACAAGATAAACACCGGGGAGCTGTTTTTT. Amino acid sequence: CASSSQDKINTGELFF.